This TCR beta chain was documented in a study of T cell repertoires in cytomegalovirus infection. Study background: The authors used CMV epitopes that were HLA-C-restricted (recently identified) and HLA-B-restricted (well studied). Public TCR beta signatures were indicative of both CMV infection and a matching HLA type. Overall study findings and caveats: Dominant in the ex vivo response were TCR beta clonotypes restricted by HLA-C and specific for CMV. Carriage of CMV together with the relevant HLA was identifiable through cumulative public TCR beta family frequency.

This clonotype was seen a few times. Its cognate antigen is unknown. The CDR3 sequence is 14 residues long. Deletions cut 1 base from V and 4 bases from J, with 8 bases between. Per the germline V gene, CDR1 is MGHRA and CDR2 is YSYEKL. From the reads, TCRdb called clonotypes with MiXCR, one entry per CDR3 protein. The repertoire holds approximately 110,000 distinct CDR3 sequences, with about 32% as singletons. This clonotype was sampled from a human donor in good health (CMV status not recorded). Some clones in this sample may be carry-over from other donors' samples. Sample: CD8+ T cells from cultured PBMCs, taken from culture after CMV antigen stimulation. V gene TRBV4-1 combines with J gene TRBJ1-5; tentative D call: TRBD1 (6 bases). This CDR3 is CASSQARGNQPQHF. Written as DNA, the CDR3 is TGCGCCAGCAGCCAAGCCAGGGGAAATCAGCCCCAGCATTTT.